The source of this T cell receptor beta chain is a study of blood T cells in healthy people across ages. Overall study context: Through template switching, about one barcoded beta molecule was captured per two T cells, as measured in model experiments. Notes on the study in general: Comparison with aged donors showed that long-lived donors had more naive CD4+ cells and higher diversity.

CDR3 length equals 15 residues. V was pared by 4 bases and J by 7 bases, with 8 bases of the junction left unmatched. Through a sample-barcoded 5' primer and a J-beta primer mix, a second PCR was run for 7 to 11 cycles. TCRdb itself ran the 5' RACE reads through MiXCR, one entry per CDR3 protein. This sample has over a million distinct CDR3 sequences, with 35% to 45% found just once. As to this clonotype: The antigen remains undetermined.

The chain uses TRBV12-3 or TRBV12-4 and TRBJ2-7, with 12 bases aligning to TRBD1. Sequencing was performed on blood. The receptor comes from a woman younger than 35 in good health. The CDR3: CASSYGGQGAREQYF. The DNA for the CDR3 is TGTGCCAGCAGTTATGGGGGACAGGGGGCGAGGGAGCAGTACTTC.